Here is one T cell receptor (beta chain) with its context. The sample belongs to a study of blood T cell repertoires in COVID-19. Looking at the study overall: Nucleic acid was either cDNA or gDNA, and it came from T cells, B-cell-depleted T cells, or PBMCs.

Data came from immunoSEQ multiplex PCR; TCRdb stores just in-frame clones and leaves some out. Of some 28,000 clones detected, 80% to 90% appear once; the ten largest clones hold 2% to 3%. The junction had 13 bases not matched to a gene; V was cut back by 7 bases and J by 5 bases. The CDR3 runs 15 residues. Germline V gene data show CDR1 as SGDLS and CDR2 as YYNGEE. The clonotype originates from a human donor in a cohort sampled during active COVID-19. The sample consisted of peripheral blood. This rearrangement joins TRBV9 to TRBJ2-5; 8 nucleotides match TRBD2. CDR3 in amino acids: CASGGRQPGGETQYF. The CDR3 DNA sequence: TGTGCCAGCGGCGGAAGACAGCCGGGAGGGGAGACCCAGTACTTC. The full variable domain, its missing parts supplied by reference TRBV9 and TRBJ2-5, is DSGVTQTPKHLITATGQRVTLRCSPRSGDLSVYWYQQSLDQGLQFLIQYYNGEERAKGNILERFSAQQFPDLHSELNLSSLELGDSALYFCASGGRQPGGETQYFGPGTRLLVL.